One sample yielded the 19 T cell receptor beta chains listed below, sequenced in a study of graft-versus-host responses after intestinal transplantation. Profiling relied on immunoSEQ multiplex PCR, and the TCRdb table lists in-frame clones only, not all of them. In the table there are fewer than 90,000 clones, approximately 94% of which are singletons. The antigens of these receptors remain unknown. This sample comprised unstimulated CD4+ T cells sorted from spleen or lymph node cells, obtained before transplant. Receptor source: a human donor who was the organ donor for an intestinal transplant.

The chain has TRBV4-1 and TRBJ1-1; D gene unclear. The germline V gene has CDR1 MGHRA and CDR2 YSYEKL. V lost 5 bases, J lost 3 bases, and 13 bases lay in between. The CDR3 covers 14 residues. The CDR3: CASSFIADYTEAFF. The CDR3 DNA is TGCGCCAGCAGCTTTATAGCAGATTACACTGAAGCTTTCTTT.

Comment on this clone: Relative to the germline gene, one junction end is altered; a read error may explain this. The chain has TRBV28 and TRBJ1-4; 7 positions match TRBD1. Per the germline V gene, CDR1 is MDHEN and CDR2 is SYDVKM. The length of the CDR3 is 15 residues. The CDR3 loop is CASSLRDRRNEKLSF. The CDR3 nucleotides are TGTGCCAGCAGTCTGCGGGACAGACGTAATGAAAAACTGTCTTTT.

This sequence joins TRBV28 and TRBJ2-2, with D uncertain. Trimming left V 3 bases short and J 1 base short, with 18 bases between. This CDR3 spans 18 amino acids. Looked up from germline, CDR1 is MDHEN and CDR2 is SYDVKM. CDR3 amino acids: CASSLSSVAHMNTGELFF. CDR3 nucleotides: TGTGCCAGCAGTTTGAGTTCCGTTGCACATATGAACACCGGGGAGCTGTTTTTT.

As DNA, the CDR3 is TGTGCCAGTAGTGTCCGTACTAGCGGGGGGCCCTACTACGAGCAGTACTTC. Protein sequence: CASSVRTSGGPYYEQYF. The rearrangement links TRBV19 to TRBJ2-7; TRBD2 agrees at 12 bases. Germline loops: CDR1 LNHDA, CDR2 SQIVND (reference sequence). V lost 5 bases, J lost 3 bases, and 11 bases stayed unmatched. The CDR3 totals 17 residues.

This clone was recorded once. The J gene is TRBJ1-5, the V gene TRBV6-4; TRBD1 matches 7 bases. This CDR3 has 16 residues. Germline V gene lookup returns CDR1 MRHNA and CDR2 SNTAGT. The trim removed 6 bases at V and 7 bases at J, leaving 15 bases unmatched. The CDR3 loop is CASRARQGEAHQPQHF. CDR3 sequence (DNA): TGTGCCAGCAGAGCCCGACAGGGTGAGGCCCACCAGCCCCAGCATTTT.

The V call is TRBV5-1, the J call TRBJ2-5, with 8 bases identical to TRBD2. V shed 4 bases, J shed 4 bases, and the junction held 15 bases outside the gene matches. The CDR3 contains 17 residues. Germline V gene data show CDR1 as SGHRS and CDR2 as YFSETQ. CDR3 loop: CASSPLWRTSSPETQYF. The CDR3 DNA follows: TGCGCCAGCAGCCCGCTCTGGCGGACTAGCTCCCCAGAGACCCAGTACTTC.

The V call is TRBV18, the J call TRBJ2-5; TRBD1 matches at 7 bases. The length of the CDR3 is 13 residues. V dropped 4 bases and J dropped 5; count of bases not matched to a gene: 4. Germline V CDR1 and CDR2: KGHSH, LQKENI. CDR3 nucleotide sequence: TGTGCCAGCTCACTGGGACAGAGGGAGACCCAGTACTTC. Protein product: CASSLGQRETQYF.

In nucleotides, the CDR3 is TGTGCCAGCAGTTTATTGCGGGGCTACGAGCAGTACTTC. Translated, it gives CASSLLRGYEQYF. The chain employs TRBV27 and TRBJ2-7, with D possibly being TRBD2 (6 bases). The germline V and J ends were trimmed by 1 base and 3 bases, with 7 bases remaining between them. Looked up from germline, CDR1 is MNHEY and CDR2 is SMNVEV (reference sequence). The CDR3 contains 13 residues.

The chain combines TRBV7-8 with TRBJ2-3; D remains unclear. CDR3 length: 13 amino acids. The V end was cut by 3 bases, the J end by 2 bases, with 6 bases between. Germline V gene sequence: CDR1 SGHVS, CDR2 FQNEAQ. CDR3 DNA sequence: TGTGCCAGCAGCTTTTTGTCCACAGATACGCAGTATTTT. Translation: CASSFLSTDTQYF.

CDR3 protein: CAISKGGGPGTDTQYF. The CDR3 DNA reads as TGTGCCATCAGCAAGGGGGGGGGCCCTGGGACAGATACGCAGTATTTT. V gene TRBV10-3 combines with J gene TRBJ2-3, with a tentative D call TRBD2 (7 bases). CDR1 is ENHRY, CDR2 SYGVKD, per germline. This CDR3 region has 16 residues. With 6 bases removed from V and 3 bases from J, the gap between germline ends came to 19 bases.

As DNA, the CDR3 is TGTGCCAGCAGCCGAACCGGGACAGGGCCGTCCTACGAGCAGTACTTC. This translates into CASSRTGTGPSYEQYF. V and J are TRBV11-2 and TRBJ2-7, with 9 bases matching TRBD1. With V trimmed by 5 bases and J by 1 base, 9 bases remained unmatched. The CDR3 has 16 amino acids. In germline, CDR1 is SGHAT, CDR2 FQNNGV. The full variable domain, completed using reference TRBV11-2 and TRBJ2-7, is EAGVAQSPRYKIIEKRQSVAFWCNPISGHATLYWYQQILGQGPKLLIQFQNNGVVDDSQLPKDRFSAERLKGVDSTLKIQPAKLEDSAVYLCASSRTGTGPSYEQYFGPGTRLTVT.

This rearrangement joins TRBV7-2 to TRBJ2-5; perhaps TRBD2 as D (7 bases). The closer fit of TRBJ2-7 to the DNA end suggests the J call may be wrong. CDR3 size: 17 residues. Germline V CDR1 and CDR2: SGHTA, FQGNSA. The CDR3 spells CASSPFRGGRGFYEQYF. In DNA, the CDR3 is TGTGCCAGCAGCCCCTTTAGGGGGGGCCGGGGTTTTTACGAGCAGTACTTC.

The rearrangement uses TRBV6-5 and TRBJ2-6; D ambiguous. V was clipped by 5 bases and J by 4 bases, with 6 bases between them. CDR3 length: 13 amino acids. Per the germline V gene, CDR1 is MNHEY and CDR2 is SVGAGI. CDR3 nucleotide sequence: TGTGCCAGCAGTCTGTGGGGGGCCAACGTCCTGACTTTC. This encodes CASSLWGANVLTF.

This chain uses TRBV4-3 with TRBJ1-1, with D hard to call. Germline V gives CDR1 LGHNA, CDR2 YSLEER. Trimming shortened V by 4 bases and J by 2 bases, and 11 bases separated the two germline ends. The CDR3 has 14 residues. The CDR3 sequence: CASSLRGGNTEAFF. CDR3 DNA sequence: TGCGCCAGCAGCCTTAGAGGAGGAAACACTGAAGCTTTCTTT.

This clone showed up just a few times. The chain carries TRBV28 and TRBJ1-3; D is ambiguous. The germline V gene has CDR1 MDHEN and CDR2 SYDVKM. There are 13 residues in the CDR3. With 6 bases removed from V and 0 bases from J, the gap between germline ends came to 6 bases. The CDR3 spells CASSVYSGNTIYF. DNA for the CDR3: TGTGCCAGCAGCGTATACTCTGGAAACACCATATATTTT.

This clone occurred once. V and J are TRBV6-5 and TRBJ1-1, with TRBD1 matching 9 bases. With 6 bases clipped from V and 9 bases from J, the junction kept 11 bases outside the gene matches. The CDR3 has 14 amino acids. Germline CDR1 is MNHEY and CDR2 is SVGAGI. The CDR3 coding sequence is TGTGCCAGCAGGGGGGACAGGGCTGGACCGAAAGCTTTCTTT. Protein product: CASRGDRAGPKAFF.

This clone was recorded only once. The chain has TRBV5-1 and TRBJ1-5; D might be TRBD1 (5 bases). Trimming cost V 2 bases and J 6 bases, with 9 bases left between them. The V gene's germline CDR1 is SGHRS and CDR2 YFSETQ. This CDR3 comprises 13 residues. The CDR3: CASSLSRGQPQHF. The CDR3 DNA is TGCGCCAGCAGCTTATCGAGGGGTCAGCCCCAGCATTTT.

V and J are TRBV18 and TRBJ1-1, with 11 bases that match TRBD1. Germline V gives CDR1 KGHSH, CDR2 LQKENI. The CDR3 sequence is 14 residues long. J lost 4 bases, V lost 3 bases, and 1 base had no gene match. CDR3 nucleotide sequence: TGTGCCAGCTCACCCGGGACAGGGGGCACTGAAGCTTTCTTT. Translated, it gives CASSPGTGGTEAFF.

This rearrangement joins TRBV4-1 to TRBJ1-6, with D perhaps matching TRBD1 (5 bases). The V gene lost 0 bases and the J gene lost 4 bases, with 13 bases spanning the gap. Germline lookup yields CDR1 MGHRA and CDR2 YSYEKL. The CDR3 has 17 residues. CDR3 loop: CASSQDPGVGYNSPLHF. The CDR3 nucleotides read TGCGCCAGCAGCCAAGACCCGGGGGTAGGGTATAATTCACCCCTCCACTTT.